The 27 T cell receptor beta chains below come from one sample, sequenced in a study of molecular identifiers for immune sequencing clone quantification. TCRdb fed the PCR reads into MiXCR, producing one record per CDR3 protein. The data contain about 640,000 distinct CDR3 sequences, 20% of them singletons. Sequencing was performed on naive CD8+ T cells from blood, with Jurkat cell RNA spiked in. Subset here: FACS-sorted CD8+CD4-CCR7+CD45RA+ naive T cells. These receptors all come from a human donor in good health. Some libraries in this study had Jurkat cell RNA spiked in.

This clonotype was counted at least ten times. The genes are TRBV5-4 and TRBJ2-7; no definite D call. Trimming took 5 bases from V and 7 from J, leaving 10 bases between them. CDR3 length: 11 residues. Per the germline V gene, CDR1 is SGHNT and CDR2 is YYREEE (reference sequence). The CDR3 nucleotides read TGTGCCAGCAGTTATGGTCTGGAGCAGTACTTC. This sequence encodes CASSYGLEQYF.

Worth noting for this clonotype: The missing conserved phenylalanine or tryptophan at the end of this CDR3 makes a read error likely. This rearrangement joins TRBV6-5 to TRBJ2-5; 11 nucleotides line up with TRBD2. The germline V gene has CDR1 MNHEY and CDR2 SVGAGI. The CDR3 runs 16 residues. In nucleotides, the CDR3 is TGTGCCAGCAGTTACTCCGGGACTAGCGGCCAAGCGACCCAGTACCTC. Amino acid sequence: CASSYSGTSGQATQYL.

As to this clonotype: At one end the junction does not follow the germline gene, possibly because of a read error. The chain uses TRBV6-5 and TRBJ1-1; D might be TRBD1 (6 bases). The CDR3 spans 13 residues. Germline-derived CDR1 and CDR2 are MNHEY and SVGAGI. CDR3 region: CASSPGVGTEASF. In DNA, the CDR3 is TGTGCCAGCAGTCCAGGGGTTGGCACTGAAGCTTCCTTT.

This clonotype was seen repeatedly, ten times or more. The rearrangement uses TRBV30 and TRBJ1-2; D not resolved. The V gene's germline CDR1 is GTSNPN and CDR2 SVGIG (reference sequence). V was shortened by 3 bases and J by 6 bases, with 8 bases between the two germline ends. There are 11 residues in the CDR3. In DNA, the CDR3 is TGTGCCTGGAGCTCTCCGAATGGCTACACCTTC. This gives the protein CAWSSPNGYTF.

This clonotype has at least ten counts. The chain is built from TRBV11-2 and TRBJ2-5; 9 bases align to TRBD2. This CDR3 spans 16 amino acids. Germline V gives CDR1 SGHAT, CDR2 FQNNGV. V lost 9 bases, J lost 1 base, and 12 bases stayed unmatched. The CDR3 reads CASFRGGAFSQETQYF. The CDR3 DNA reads TGTGCCAGTTTTCGCGGGGGGGCTTTCTCCCAAGAGACCCAGTACTTC.

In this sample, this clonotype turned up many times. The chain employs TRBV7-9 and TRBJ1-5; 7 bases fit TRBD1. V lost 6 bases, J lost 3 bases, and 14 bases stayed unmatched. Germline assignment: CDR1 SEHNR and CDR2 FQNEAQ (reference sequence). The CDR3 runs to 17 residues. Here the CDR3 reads CASSQSVDRVNNQPQHF. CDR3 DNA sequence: TGTGCCAGCAGTCAATCCGTAGACAGGGTCAACAATCAGCCCCAGCATTTT.

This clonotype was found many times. CDR3 DNA: TGTGCCAGCAGAACGGCCGACAGGGAGCGGCAGCCCCAGCATTTT. As protein: CASRTADRERQPQHF. The chain joins TRBV6-2 or TRBV6-3 to TRBJ1-5, with 7 positions matching TRBD1. The CDR3 extends over 15 amino acids. CDR1 is MNHEY, CDR2 SVGEGT, per germline. Trimming at V came to 6 bases and at J to 7 bases, leaving 12 bases not matched to a gene.

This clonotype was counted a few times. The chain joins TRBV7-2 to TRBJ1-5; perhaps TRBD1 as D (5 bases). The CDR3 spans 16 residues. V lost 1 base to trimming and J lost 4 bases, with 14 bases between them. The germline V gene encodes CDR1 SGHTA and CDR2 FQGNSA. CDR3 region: CASSLEWQGGNQPQHF. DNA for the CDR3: TGTGCCAGCAGCTTAGAGTGGCAGGGTGGTAATCAGCCCCAGCATTTT. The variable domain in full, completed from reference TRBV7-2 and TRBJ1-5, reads GAGVSQSPSNKVTEKGKDVELRCDPISGHTALYWYRQSLGQGLEFLIYFQGNSAPDKSGLPSDRFSAERTGGSVSTLTIQRTQQEDSAVYLCASSLEWQGGNQPQHFGDGTRLSIL.

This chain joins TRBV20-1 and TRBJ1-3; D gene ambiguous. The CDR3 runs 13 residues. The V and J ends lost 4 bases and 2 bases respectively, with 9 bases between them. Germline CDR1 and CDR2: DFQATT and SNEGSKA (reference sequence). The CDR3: CSAKGYAGNTIYF. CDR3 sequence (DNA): TGCAGTGCTAAGGGATATGCTGGAAACACCATATATTTT.

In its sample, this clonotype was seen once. The CDR3 bases are TGTGCCAGCAGTTACCAGGGGAATGAAAAACTGTTTTTT. Its translation: CASSYQGNEKLFF. The rearrangement links TRBV6-2 or TRBV6-3 to TRBJ1-4, with D possibly TRBD1 on 6 matching bases. The length of the CDR3 is 13 residues. Germline loops: CDR1 MNHEY, CDR2 SVGEGT. V lost 2 bases and J lost 5, with 6 bases in between.

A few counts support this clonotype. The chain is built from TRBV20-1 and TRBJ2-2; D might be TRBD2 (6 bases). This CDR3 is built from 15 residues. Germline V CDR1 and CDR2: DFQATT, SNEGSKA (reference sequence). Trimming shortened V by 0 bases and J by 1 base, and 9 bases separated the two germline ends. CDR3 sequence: CSARDWRGNTGELFF. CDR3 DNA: TGCAGTGCTAGAGATTGGCGGGGGAACACCGGGGAGCTGTTTTTT.

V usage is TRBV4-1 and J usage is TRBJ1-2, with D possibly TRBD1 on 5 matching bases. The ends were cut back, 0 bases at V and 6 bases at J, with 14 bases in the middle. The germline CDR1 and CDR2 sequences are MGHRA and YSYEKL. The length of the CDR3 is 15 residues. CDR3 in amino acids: CASSQDYKTGNGYTF. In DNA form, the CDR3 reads TGCGCCAGCAGCCAAGATTACAAAACAGGAAATGGCTACACCTTC.

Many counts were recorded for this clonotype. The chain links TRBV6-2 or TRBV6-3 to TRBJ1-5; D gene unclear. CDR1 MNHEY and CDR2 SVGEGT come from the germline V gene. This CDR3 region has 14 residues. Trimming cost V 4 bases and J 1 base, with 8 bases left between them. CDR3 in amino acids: CASSSPLSNQPQHF. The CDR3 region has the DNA TGTGCCAGCAGTTCTCCCCTGAGCAATCAGCCCCAGCATTTT.

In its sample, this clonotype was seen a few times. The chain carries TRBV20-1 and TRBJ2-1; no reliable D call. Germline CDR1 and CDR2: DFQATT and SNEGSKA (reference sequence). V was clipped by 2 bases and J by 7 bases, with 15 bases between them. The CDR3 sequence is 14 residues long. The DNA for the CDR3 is TGCAGTGCTAGAAGTTCAAGCATGGGGAATGAGCAGTTCTTC. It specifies CSARSSSMGNEQFF.

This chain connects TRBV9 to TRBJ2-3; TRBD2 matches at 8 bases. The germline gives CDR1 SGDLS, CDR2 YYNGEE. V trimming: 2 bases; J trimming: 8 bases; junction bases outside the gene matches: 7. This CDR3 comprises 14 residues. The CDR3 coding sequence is TGTGCCAGCAGCGTCGGGTCCCTAGCGGGTACGCAGTATTTT. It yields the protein CASSVGSLAGTQYF.

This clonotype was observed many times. The CDR3 DNA sequence: TGCGCCAGCAGCCAAGATGGGGCCGGTGATAGCAATCAGCCCCAGCATTTT. Its translation: CASSQDGAGDSNQPQHF. V is TRBV4-1 and J is TRBJ1-5, with D perhaps TRBD1 (5 bases). The CDR3 covers 17 residues. The germline CDR1 and CDR2 sequences are MGHRA and YSYEKL. Trimming removed 0 bases at V and 0 bases at J, with 12 bases between.

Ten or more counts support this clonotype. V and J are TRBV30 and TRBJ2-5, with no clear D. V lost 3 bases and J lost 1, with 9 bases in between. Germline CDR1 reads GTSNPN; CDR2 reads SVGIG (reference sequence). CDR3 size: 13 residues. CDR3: CAWSLTFQETQYF. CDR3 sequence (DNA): TGTGCCTGGAGCCTGACCTTCCAAGAGACCCAGTACTTC. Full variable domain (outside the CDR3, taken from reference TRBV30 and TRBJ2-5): SQTIHQWPATLVQPVGSPLSLECTVEGTSNPNLYWYRQAAGRGLQLLFYSVGIGQISSEVPQNLSASRPQDRQFILSSKKLLLSDSGFYLCAWSLTFQETQYFGPGTRLLVL.

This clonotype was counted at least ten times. The CDR3, as DNA: TGTGCCAGCAGTGCGATTCAAGGGACTAGTCCCTACGAGCAGTACTTC. Translating gives CASSAIQGTSPYEQYF. This chain joins TRBV28 and TRBJ2-7; 8 bases are a match to TRBD2. The V and J ends lost 5 bases and 2 bases, in that order; junction bases with no gene match: 11. Germline CDR1 MDHEN, CDR2 SYDVKM. The CDR3 is 16 amino acids.

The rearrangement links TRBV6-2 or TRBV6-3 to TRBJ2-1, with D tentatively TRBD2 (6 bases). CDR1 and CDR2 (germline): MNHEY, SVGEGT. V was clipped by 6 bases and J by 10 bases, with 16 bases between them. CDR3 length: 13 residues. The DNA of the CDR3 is TGTGCCAGCAGGTATGTGGAGGGAGGCGAGCAGTTCTTC. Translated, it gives CASRYVEGGEQFF.

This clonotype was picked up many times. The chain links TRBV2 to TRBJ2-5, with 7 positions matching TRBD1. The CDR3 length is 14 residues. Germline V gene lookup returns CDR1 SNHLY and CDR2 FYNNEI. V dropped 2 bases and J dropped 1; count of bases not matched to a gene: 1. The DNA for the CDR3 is TGTGCCAGCAGTGAATACAGGGGCCAAGAGACCCAGTACTTC. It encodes CASSEYRGQETQYF.

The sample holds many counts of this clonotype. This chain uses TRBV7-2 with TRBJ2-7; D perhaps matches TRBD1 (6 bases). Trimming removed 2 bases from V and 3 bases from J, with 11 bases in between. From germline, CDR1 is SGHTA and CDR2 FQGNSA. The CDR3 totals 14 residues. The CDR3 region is CASSLPGHIYEQYF. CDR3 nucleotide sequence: TGTGCCAGCAGCTTACCGGGACATATCTACGAGCAGTACTTC.

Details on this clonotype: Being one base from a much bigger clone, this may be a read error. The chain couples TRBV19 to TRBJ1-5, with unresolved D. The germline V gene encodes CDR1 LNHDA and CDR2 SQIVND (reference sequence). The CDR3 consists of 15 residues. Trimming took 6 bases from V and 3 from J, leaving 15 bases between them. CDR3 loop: CASSNRGVFNQPQHF. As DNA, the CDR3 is TGTGCCAGTAGCAACAGAGGAGTATTCAATCAGCCCCAGCATTTT.

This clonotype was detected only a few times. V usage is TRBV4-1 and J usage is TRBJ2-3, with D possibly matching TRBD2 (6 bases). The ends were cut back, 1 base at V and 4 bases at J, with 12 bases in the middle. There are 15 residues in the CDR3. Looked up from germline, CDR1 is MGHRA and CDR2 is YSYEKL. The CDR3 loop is CASSQGATSPDTQYF. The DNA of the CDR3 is TGCGCCAGCAGCCAAGGGGCAACTAGCCCAGATACGCAGTATTTT.

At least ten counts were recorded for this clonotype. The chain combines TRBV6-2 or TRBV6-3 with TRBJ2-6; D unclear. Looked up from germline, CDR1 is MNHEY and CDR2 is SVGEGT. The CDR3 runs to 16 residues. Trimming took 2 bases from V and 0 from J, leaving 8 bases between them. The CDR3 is CASSYGDLSGANVLTF. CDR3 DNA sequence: TGTGCCAGCAGTTACGGAGACCTCTCTGGGGCCAACGTCCTGACTTTC.

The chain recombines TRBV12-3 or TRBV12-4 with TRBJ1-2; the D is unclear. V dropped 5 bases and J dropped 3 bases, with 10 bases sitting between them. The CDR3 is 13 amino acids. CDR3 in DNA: TGTGCCAGCAGTCCCACACCCTACTATGGCTACACCTTC. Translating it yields CASSPTPYYGYTF.

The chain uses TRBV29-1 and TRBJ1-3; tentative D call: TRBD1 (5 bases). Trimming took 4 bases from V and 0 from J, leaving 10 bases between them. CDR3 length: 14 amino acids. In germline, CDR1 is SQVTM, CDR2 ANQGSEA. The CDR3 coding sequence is TGCAGCGTTGTCTGGGGGACCTCTGGAAACACCATATATTTT. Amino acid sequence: CSVVWGTSGNTIYF.

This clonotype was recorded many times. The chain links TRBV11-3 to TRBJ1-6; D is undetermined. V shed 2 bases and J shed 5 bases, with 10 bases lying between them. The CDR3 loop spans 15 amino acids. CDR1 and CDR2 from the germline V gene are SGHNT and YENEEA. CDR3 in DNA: TGTGCCAGCAGCTTACCTCGGTACAATAATTCACCCCTCCACTTT. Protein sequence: CASSLPRYNNSPLHF.